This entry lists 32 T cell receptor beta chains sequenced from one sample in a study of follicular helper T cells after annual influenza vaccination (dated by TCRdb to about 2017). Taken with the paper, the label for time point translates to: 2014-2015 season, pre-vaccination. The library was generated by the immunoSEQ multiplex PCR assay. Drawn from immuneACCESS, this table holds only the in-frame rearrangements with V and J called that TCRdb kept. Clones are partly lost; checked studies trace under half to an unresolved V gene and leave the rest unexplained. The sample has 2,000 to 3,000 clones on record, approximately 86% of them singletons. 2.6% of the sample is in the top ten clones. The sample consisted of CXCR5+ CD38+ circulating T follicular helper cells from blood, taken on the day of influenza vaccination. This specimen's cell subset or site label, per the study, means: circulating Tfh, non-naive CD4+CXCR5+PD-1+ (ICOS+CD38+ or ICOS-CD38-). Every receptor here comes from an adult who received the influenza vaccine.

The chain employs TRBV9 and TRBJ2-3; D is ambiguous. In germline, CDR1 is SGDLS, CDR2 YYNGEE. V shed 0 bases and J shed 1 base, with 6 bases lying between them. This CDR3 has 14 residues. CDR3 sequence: CASSVGVRTDTQYF. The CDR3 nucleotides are TGTGCCAGCAGCGTAGGCGTCCGCACAGATACGCAGTATTTT. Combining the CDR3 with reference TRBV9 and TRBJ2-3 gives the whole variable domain DSGVTQTPKHLITATGQRVTLRCSPRSGDLSVYWYQQSLDQGLQFLIQYYNGEERAKGNILERFSAQQFPDLHSELNLSSLELGDSALYFCASSVGVRTDTQYFGPGTRLTVL.

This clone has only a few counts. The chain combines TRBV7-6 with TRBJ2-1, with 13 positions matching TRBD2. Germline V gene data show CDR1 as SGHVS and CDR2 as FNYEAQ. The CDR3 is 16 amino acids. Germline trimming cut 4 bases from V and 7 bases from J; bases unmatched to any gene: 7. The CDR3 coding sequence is TGTGCCAGCAGCTCAGGACTAGCGGGAGTAGTAAATGAGCAGTTCTTC. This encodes CASSSGLAGVVNEQFF. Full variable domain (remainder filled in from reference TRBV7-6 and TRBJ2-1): GAGVSQSPRYKVTKRGQDVALRCDPISGHVSLYWYRQALGQGPEFLTYFNYEAQQDKSGLPNDRFSAERPEGSISTLTIQRTEQRDSAMYRCASSSGLAGVVNEQFFGPGTRLTVL.

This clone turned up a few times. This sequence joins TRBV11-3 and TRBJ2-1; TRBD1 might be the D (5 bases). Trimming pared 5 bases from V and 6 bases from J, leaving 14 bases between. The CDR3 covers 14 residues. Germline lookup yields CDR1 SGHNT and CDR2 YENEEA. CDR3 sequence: CASSQDTLLNEQFF. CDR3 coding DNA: TGTGCCAGCAGCCAGGACACACTTCTCAATGAGCAGTTCTTC.

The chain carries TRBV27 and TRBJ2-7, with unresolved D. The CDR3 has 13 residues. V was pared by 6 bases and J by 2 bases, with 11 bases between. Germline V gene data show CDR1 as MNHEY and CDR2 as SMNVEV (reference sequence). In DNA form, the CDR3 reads TGTGCCAGCAGGAAAACAGCTACCTACGAGCAGTACTTC. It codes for CASRKTATYEQYF.

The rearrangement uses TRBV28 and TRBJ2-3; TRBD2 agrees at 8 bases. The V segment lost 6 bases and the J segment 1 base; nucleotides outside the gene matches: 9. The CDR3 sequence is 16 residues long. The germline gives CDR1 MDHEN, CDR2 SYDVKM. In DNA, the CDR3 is TGTGCCAGCAGAGTCGGGGGGGAACTTGGCACAGATACGCAGTATTTT. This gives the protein CASRVGGELGTDTQYF. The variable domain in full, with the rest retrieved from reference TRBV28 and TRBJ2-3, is DVKVTQSSRYLVKRTGEKVFLECVQDMDHENMFWYRQDPGLGLRLIYFSYDVKMKEKGDIPEGYSVSREKKERFSLILESASTNQTSMYLCASRVGGELGTDTQYFGPGTRLTVL.

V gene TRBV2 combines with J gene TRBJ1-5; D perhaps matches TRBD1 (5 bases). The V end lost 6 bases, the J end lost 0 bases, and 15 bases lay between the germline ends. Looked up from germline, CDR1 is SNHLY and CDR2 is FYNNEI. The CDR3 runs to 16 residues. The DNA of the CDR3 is TGTGCCAGCAGCCCCGACAGCGCCCATAGCAATCAGCCCCAGCATTTT. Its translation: CASSPDSAHSNQPQHF.

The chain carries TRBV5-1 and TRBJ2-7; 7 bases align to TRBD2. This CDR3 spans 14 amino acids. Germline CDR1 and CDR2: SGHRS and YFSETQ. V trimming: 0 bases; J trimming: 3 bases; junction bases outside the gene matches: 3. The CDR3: CASSLGTSFYEQYF. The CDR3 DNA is TGCGCCAGCAGCTTGGGGACTAGTTTCTACGAGCAGTACTTC. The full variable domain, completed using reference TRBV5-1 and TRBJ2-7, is KAGVTQTPRYLIKTRGQQVTLSCSPISGHRSVSWYQQTPGQGLQFLFEYFSETQRNKGNFPGRFSGRQFSNSRSEMNVSTLELGDSALYLCASSLGTSFYEQYFGPGTRLTVT.

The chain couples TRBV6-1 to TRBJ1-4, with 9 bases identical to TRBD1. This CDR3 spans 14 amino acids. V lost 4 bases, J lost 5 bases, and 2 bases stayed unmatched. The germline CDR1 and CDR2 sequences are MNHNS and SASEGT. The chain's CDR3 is CASSVTGGNEKLFF. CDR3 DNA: TGTGCCAGCAGTGTAACAGGGGGCAATGAAAAACTGTTTTTT.

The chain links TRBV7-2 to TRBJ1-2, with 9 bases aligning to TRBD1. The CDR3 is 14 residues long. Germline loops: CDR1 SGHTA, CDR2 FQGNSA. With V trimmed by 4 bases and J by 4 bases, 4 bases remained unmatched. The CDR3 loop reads CASSSQGAGYGYTF. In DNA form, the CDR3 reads TGTGCCAGCAGCTCACAGGGGGCAGGCTATGGCTACACCTTC.

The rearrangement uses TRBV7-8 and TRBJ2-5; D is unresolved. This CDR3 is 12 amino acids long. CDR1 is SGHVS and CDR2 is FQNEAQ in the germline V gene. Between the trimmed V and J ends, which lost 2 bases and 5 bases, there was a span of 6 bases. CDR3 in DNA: TGTGCCAGCAGCTTAAACCGGGAGACCCAGTACTTC. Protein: CASSLNRETQYF.

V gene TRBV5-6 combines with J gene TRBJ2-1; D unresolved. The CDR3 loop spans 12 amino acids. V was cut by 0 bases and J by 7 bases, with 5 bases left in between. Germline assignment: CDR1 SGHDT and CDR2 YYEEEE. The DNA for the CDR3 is TGTGCCAGCAGCTTGGTAATTAATGAGCAGTTCTTC. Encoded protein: CASSLVINEQFF.

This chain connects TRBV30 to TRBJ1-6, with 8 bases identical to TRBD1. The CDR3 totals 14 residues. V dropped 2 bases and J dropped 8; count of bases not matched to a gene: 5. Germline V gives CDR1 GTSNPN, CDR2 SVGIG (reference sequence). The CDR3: CAWSMGQEDSPLHF. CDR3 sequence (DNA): TGTGCCTGGAGTATGGGACAGGAGGATTCACCCCTCCACTTT.

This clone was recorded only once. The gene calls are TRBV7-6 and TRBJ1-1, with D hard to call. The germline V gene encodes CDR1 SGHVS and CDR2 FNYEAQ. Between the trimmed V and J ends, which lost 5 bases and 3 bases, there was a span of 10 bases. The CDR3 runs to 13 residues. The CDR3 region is CASSPRQDTEAFF. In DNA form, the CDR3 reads TGTGCCAGCAGCCCAAGACAAGACACTGAAGCTTTCTTT.

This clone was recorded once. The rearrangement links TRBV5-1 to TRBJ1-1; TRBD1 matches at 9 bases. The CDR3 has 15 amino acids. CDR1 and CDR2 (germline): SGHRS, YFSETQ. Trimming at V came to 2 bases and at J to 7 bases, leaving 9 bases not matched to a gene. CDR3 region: CASSLGDRVRSEAFF. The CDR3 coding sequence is TGCGCCAGCAGCTTAGGGGACAGGGTTCGAAGTGAAGCTTTCTTT.

This CDR3 is CASSGTVNQPQHF. The CDR3 nucleotides read TGTGCCAGTAGTGGGACAGTGAATCAGCCCCAGCATTTT. V usage is TRBV19 and J usage is TRBJ1-5; 7 positions match TRBD1. The CDR3 length is 13 residues. The germline V gene has CDR1 LNHDA and CDR2 SQIVND (reference sequence). V lost 5 bases, J lost 4 bases, and 2 bases stayed unmatched. Based on the CDR3 plus reference TRBV19 and TRBJ1-5, the full variable domain is DGGITQSPKYLFRKEGQNVTLSCEQNLNHDAMYWYRQDPGQGLRLIYYSQIVNDFQKGDIAEGYSVSREKKESFPLTVTSAQKNPTAFYLCASSGTVNQPQHFGDGTRLSIL.

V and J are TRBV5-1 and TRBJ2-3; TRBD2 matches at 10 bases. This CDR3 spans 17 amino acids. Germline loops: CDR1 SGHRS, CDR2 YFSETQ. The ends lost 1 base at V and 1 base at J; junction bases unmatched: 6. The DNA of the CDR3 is TGCGCCAGCAGCTTGAGCAGCGGGGGGGCTGGCACAGATACGCAGTATTTT. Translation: CASSLSSGGAGTDTQYF.

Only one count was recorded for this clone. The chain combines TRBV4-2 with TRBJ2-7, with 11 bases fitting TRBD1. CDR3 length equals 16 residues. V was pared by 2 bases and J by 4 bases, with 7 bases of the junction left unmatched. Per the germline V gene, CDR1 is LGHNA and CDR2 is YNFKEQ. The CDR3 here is CASSQSLGQGAYEQYF. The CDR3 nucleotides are TGTGCCAGCAGCCAATCTCTCGGACAGGGGGCTTACGAGCAGTACTTC.

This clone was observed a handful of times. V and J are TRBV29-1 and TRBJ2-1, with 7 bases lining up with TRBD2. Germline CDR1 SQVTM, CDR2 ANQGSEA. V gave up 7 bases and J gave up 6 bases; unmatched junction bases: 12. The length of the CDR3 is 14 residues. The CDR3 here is CSGTSARLGNEQFF. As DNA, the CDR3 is TGCAGCGGTACTAGCGCCCGTCTGGGCAATGAGCAGTTCTTC.

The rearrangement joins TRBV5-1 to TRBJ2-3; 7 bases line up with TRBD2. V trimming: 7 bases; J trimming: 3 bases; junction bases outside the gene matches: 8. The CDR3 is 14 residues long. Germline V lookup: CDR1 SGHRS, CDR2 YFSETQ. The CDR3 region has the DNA TGCGCCAGCCGTAATACGGGAGGTACAGATACGCAGTATTTT. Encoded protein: CASRNTGGTDTQYF.

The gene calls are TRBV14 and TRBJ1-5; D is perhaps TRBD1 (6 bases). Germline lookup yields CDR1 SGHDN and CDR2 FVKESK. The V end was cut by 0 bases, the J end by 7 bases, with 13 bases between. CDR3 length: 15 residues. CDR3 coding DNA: TGTGCCAGCAGCCAAGAATTGCACAGGGACCAGCCCCAGCATTTT. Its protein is CASSQELHRDQPQHF.

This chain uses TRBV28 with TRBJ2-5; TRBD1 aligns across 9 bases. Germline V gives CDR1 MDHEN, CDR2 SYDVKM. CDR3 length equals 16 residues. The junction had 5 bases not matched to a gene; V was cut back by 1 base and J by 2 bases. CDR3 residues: CASSLLATGGQETQYF. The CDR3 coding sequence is TGTGCCAGCAGTTTATTGGCGACAGGGGGTCAAGAGACCCAGTACTTC.

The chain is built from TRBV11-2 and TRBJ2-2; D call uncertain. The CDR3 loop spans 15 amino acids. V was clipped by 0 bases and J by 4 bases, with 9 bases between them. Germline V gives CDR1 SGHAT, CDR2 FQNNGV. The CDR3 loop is CASSLDGHLTGELFF. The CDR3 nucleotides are TGTGCCAGCAGCTTAGATGGGCACCTCACCGGGGAGCTGTTTTTT.

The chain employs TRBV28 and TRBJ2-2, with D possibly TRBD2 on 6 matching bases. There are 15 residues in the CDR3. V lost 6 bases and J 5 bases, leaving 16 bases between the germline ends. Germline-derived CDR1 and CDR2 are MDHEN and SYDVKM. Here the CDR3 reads CASREAGRGTGELFF. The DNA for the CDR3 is TGTGCCAGCAGAGAAGCGGGTCGAGGGACCGGGGAGCTGTTTTTT.

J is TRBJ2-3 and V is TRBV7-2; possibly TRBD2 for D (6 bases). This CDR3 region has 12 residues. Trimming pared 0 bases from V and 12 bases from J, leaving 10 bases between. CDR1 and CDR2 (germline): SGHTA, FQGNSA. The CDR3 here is CASSLATSSQYF. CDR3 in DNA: TGTGCCAGCAGCTTAGCCACTAGCTCCCAGTATTTT.

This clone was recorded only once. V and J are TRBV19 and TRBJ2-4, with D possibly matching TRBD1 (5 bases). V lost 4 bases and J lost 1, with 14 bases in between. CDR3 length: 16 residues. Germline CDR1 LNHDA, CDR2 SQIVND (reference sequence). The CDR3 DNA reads TGTGCCAGTAGTAATCAGGGCTCATCGGCCAAAAACATTCAGTACTTC. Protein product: CASSNQGSSAKNIQYF.

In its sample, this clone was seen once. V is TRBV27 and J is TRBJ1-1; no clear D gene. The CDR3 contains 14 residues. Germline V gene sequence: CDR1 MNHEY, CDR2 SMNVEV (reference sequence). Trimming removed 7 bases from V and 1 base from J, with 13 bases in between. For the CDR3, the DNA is TGTGCCAGCAAGCCCGGGGAAGCGAACACTGAAGCTTTCTTT. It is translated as CASKPGEANTEAFF.

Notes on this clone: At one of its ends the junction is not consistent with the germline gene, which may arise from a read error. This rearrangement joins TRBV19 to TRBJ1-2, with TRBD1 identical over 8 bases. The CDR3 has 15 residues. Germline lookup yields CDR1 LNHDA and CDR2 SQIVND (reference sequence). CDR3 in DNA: TGTGCCAGTAGTCCGGGACAGGCTACCCGGTACGGCTGCACCTTC. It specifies CASSPGQATRYGCTF. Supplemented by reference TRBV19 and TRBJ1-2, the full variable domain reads DGGITQSPKYLFRKEGQNVTLSCEQNLNHDAMYWYRQDPGQGLRLIYYSQIVNDFQKGDIAEGYSVSREKKESFPLTVTSAQKNPTAFYLCASSPGQATRYGCTFGSGTRLTVV.

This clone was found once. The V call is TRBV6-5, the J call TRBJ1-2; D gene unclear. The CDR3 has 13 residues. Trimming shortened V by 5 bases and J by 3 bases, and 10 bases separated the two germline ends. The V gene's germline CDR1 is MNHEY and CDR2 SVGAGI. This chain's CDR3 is CASSGGLDYGYTF. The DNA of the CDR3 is TGTGCCAGCAGTGGCGGACTGGACTATGGCTACACCTTC.

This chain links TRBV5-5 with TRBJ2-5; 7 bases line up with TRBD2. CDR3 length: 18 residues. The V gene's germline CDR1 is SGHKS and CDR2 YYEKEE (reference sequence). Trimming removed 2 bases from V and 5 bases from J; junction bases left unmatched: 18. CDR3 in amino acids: CASSFPRPLGAGIETQYF. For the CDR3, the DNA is TGTGCCAGCAGCTTCCCTCGGCCCCTCGGAGCGGGGATCGAGACCCAGTACTTC. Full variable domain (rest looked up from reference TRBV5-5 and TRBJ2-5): DAGVTQSPTHLIKTRGQQVTLRCSPISGHKSVSWYQQVLGQGPQFIFQYYEKEERGRGNFPDRFSARQFPNYSSELNVNALLLGDSALYLCASSFPRPLGAGIETQYFGPGTRLLVL.

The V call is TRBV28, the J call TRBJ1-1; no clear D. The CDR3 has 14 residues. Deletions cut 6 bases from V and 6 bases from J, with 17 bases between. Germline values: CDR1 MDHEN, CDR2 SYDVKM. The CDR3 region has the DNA TGTGCCAGCAGCCTACCCCCTACGGTTTCTGAAGCTTTCTTT. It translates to CASSLPPTVSEAFF.

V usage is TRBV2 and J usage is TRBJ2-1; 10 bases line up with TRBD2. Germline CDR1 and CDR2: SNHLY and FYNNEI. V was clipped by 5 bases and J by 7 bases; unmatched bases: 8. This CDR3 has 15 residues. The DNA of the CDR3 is TGTGCCAGCAGTAGGACTAGCGGTTTGCGGAATGAGCAGTTCTTC. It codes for CASSRTSGLRNEQFF.

CDR3: CASSPAGQVNQPQHF. CDR3 bases: TGTGCCAGCAGTCCAGCGGGACAAGTCAATCAGCCCCAGCATTTT. The chain combines TRBV6-6 with TRBJ1-5; tentatively, D is TRBD1 (6 bases). V lost 5 bases to trimming and J lost 3 bases, with 14 bases between them. Germline assignment: CDR1 MNHNY and CDR2 SVGAGI (reference sequence). CDR3 length: 15 residues.